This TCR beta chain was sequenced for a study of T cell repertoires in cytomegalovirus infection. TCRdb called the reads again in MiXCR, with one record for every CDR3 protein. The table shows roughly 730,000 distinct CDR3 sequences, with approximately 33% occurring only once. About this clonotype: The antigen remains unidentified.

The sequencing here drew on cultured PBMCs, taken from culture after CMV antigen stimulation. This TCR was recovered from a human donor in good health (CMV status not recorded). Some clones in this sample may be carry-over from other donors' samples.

The CDR3 sequence: CASSPIKRTVSLREQYF. The CDR3 nucleotides read TGTGCCAGCAGCCCGATAAAAAGGACCGTGAGTCTACGGGAGCAGTACTTC. The chain is built from TRBV7-2 and TRBJ2-7; D is unresolved. Germline CDR1 is SGHTA and CDR2 is FQGNSA. V was cut by 5 bases and J by 7 bases, with 27 bases left in between. This CDR3 spans 17 amino acids. Filled out from reference TRBV7-2 and TRBJ2-7, the complete variable domain reads GAGVSQSPSNKVTEKGKDVELRCDPISGHTALYWYRQSLGQGLEFLIYFQGNSAPDKSGLPSDRFSAERTGGSVSTLTIQRTQQEDSAVYLCASSPIKRTVSLREQYFGPGTRLTVT.